Reported below is one TCR beta chain. Its antigen is unidentified. The data belong to a study of cytomegalovirus exposure and HLA in healthy donors. General observations from the study: Overall, approximately 150 TCR beta chains were annotated as cytomegalovirus-associated.

The assay was immunoSEQ multiplex PCR, and TCRdb's table has in-frame clones only and misses some. Of roughly 130,000 clones listed, 70% to 90% are singletons. Trimming at V came to 5 bases and at J to 8 bases, leaving 25 bases not matched to a gene. CDR1 is SGDLS, CDR2 YYNGEE, per germline. This CDR3 contains 19 residues. This clonotype originated in a woman aged 25 to 39 in good health and CMV-seropositive. J is TRBJ1-2 and V is TRBV9, with TRBD1 matching 9 bases. The sample taken for sequencing was PBMCs. The CDR3 sequence is CASRATGTGSLGRLYGYTF. In nucleotides, the CDR3 is TGTGCCAGCAGGGCCACCGGGACAGGGTCTCTGGGGCGTCTTTACGGCTACACCTTC.